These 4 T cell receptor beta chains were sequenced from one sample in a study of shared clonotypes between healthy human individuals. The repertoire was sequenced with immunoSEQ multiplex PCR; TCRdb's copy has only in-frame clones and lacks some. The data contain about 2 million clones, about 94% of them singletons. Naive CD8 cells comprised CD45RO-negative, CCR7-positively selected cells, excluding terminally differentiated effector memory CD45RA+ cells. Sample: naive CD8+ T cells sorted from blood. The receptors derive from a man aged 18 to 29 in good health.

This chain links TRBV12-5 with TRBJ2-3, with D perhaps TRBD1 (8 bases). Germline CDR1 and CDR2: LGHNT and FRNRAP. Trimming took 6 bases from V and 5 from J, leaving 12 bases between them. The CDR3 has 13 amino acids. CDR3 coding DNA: TGTGCTAGTGGACAGGGGGGGATAGATACGCAGTATTTT. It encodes CASGQGGIDTQYF.

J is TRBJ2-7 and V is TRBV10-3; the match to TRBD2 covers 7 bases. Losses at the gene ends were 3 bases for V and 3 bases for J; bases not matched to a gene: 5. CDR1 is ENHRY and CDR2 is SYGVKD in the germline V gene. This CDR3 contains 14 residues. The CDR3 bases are TGTGCCATCAGTGATTTTGGGGGGGGCTACGAGCAGTACTTC. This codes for CAISDFGGGYEQYF.

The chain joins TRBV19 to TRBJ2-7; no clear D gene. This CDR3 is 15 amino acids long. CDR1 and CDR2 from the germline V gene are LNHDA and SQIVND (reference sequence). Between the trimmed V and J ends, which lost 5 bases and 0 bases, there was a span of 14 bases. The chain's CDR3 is CASSGSPQGSYEQYF. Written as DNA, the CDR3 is TGTGCCAGTAGTGGTTCCCCCCAAGGCTCCTACGAGCAGTACTTC.

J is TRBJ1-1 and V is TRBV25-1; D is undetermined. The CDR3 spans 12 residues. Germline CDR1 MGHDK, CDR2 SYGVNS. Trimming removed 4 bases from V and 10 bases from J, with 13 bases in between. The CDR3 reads CASSGRGGPAFF. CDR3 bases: TGTGCCAGCAGTGGCCGGGGAGGGCCAGCTTTCTTT.